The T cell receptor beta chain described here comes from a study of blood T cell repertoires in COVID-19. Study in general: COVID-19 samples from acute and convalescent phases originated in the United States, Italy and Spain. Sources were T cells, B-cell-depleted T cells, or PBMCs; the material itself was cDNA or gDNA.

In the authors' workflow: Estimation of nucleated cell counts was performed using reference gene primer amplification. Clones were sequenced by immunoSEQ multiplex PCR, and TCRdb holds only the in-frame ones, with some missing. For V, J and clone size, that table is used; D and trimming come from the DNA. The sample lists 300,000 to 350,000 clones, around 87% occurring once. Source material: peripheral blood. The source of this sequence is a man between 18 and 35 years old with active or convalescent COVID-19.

The CDR3 sequence is CASSESDGQGANEQYF. CDR3 nucleotides: TGTGCCAGCAGTGAATCTGACGGACAGGGGGCTAACGAGCAGTACTTC. The chain employs TRBV25-1 and TRBJ2-7, with 11 bases aligning to TRBD1. The V gene's germline CDR1 is MGHDK and CDR2 SYGVNS. With V trimmed by 1 base and J by 5 bases, 7 bases remained unmatched. The CDR3 totals 16 residues.